This T cell receptor (beta chain) was found in a study of blood T cell repertoires in COVID-19. The wider study: Samples taken during acute and convalescent COVID-19 were collected in the United States, Italy and Spain. T cells, B-cell-depleted T cells, or PBMCs supplied cDNA or gDNA.

This clone was seen a single time. CDR1 and CDR2 from the germline V gene are MRHNA and SNTAGT. The germline V and J ends were trimmed by 2 bases and 7 bases, with 18 bases remaining between them. CDR3 size: 16 residues. In the source study's methods: From reference gene primer amplification, estimates of nucleated cell counts were derived. The protocol was immunoSEQ multiplex PCR, while the TCRdb copy is restricted to in-frame clones and leaves out a portion. For V, J and clone size, that table is used; D and trimming come from the DNA. The repertoire has 300,000 to 400,000 clones, over 75% of them found once; the top ten carry roughly 7.8%.

This TCR came from a human donor in a cohort sampled during active COVID-19. The J gene is TRBJ2-1, the V gene TRBV6-4; D perhaps matches TRBD2 (6 bases). Sequencing input: peripheral blood. CDR3 loop: CASSDTATAGWNEQFF. The CDR3 nucleotides are TGTGCCAGCAGTGACACGGCCACGGCGGGGTGGAATGAGCAGTTCTTC.